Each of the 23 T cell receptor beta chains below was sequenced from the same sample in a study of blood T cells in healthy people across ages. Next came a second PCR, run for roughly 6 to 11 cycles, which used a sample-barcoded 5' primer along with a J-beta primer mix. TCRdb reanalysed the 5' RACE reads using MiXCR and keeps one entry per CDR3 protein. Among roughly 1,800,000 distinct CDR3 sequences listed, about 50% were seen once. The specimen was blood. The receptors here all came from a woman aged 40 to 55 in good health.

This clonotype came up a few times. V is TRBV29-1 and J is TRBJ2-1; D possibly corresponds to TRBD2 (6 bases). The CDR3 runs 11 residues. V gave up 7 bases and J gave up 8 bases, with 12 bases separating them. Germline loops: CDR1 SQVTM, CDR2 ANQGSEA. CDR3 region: CSGRGGDEQFF. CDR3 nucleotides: TGCAGCGGGCGGGGCGGCGATGAGCAGTTCTTC.

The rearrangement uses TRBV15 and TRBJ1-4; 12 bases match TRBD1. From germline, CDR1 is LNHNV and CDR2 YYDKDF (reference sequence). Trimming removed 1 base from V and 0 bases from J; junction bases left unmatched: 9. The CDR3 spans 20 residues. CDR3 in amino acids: CATSRVGQGARQATNEKLFF. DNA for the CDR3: TGTGCCACCAGCAGAGTGGGACAGGGGGCTAGACAGGCAACTAATGAAAAACTGTTTTTT.

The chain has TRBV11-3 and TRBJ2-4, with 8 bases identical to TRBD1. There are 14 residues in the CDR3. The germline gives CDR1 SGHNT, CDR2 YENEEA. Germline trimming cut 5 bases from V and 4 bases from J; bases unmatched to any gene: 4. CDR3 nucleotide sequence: TGTGCCAGCAGCCCACAGGGGGTTAAAAACATTCAGTACTTC. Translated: CASSPQGVKNIQYF.

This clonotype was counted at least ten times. The CDR3 protein is CAISSPWSSGANVLTF. In DNA form, the CDR3 reads TGTGCCATTTCCTCGCCCTGGAGCTCTGGGGCCAACGTCCTGACTTTC. V is TRBV28 and J is TRBJ2-6; D is ambiguous. V shed 10 bases and J shed 0 bases, with 16 bases lying between them. Germline V lookup: CDR1 MDHEN, CDR2 SYDVKM. The CDR3 loop spans 16 amino acids. The whole variable domain, remainder taken from reference TRBV28 and TRBJ2-6, is DVKVTQSSRYLVKRTGEKVFLECVQDMDHENMFWYRQDPGLGLRLIYFSYDVKMKEKGDIPEGYSVSREKKERFSLILESASTNQTSMYLCAISSPWSSGANVLTFGAGSRLTVL.

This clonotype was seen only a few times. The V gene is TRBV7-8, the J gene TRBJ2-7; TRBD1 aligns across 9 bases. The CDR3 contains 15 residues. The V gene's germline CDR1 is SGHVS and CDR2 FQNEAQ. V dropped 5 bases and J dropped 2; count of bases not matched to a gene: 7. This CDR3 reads CASSLRTGEPYEQYF. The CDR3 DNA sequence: TGTGCCAGCAGCCTACGGACAGGGGAACCCTACGAGCAGTACTTC.

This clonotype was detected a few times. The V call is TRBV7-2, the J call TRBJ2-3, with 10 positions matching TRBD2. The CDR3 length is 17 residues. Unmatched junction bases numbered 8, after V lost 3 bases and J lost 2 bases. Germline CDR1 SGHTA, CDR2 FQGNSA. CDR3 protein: CASSLQVLAGLTDTQYF. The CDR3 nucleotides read TGTGCCAGCAGCTTGCAAGTACTAGCGGGGCTCACAGATACGCAGTATTTT. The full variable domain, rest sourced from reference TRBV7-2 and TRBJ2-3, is GAGVSQSPSNKVTEKGKDVELRCDPISGHTALYWYRQSLGQGLEFLIYFQGNSAPDKSGLPSDRFSAERTGGSVSTLTIQRTQQEDSAVYLCASSLQVLAGLTDTQYFGPGTRLTVL.

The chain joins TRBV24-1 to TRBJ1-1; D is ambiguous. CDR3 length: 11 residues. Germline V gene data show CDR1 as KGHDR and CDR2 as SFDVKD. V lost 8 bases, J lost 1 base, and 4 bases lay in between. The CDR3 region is CATMENTEAFF. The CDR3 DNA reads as TGTGCCACCATGGAGAACACTGAAGCTTTCTTT.

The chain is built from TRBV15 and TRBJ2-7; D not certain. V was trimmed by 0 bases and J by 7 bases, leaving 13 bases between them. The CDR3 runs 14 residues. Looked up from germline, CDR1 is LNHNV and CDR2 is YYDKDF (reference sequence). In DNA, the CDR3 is TGTGCCACCAGCAGAGATCCTTCCTCGAGAGAGCAGTACTTC. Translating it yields CATSRDPSSREQYF.

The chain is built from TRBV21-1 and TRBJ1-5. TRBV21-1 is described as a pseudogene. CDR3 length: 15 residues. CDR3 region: CASSKKMRGNQPQHF. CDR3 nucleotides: TGTGCCAGCAGCAAAAAGATGAGGGGCAATCAGCCCCAGCATTTT.

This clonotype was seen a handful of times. The CDR3 DNA reads as TGTGCCAGACGGGTCATGTATCAGAGCAATGAGCAGTTCTTC. Protein: CARRVMYQSNEQFF. This sequence joins TRBV2 and TRBJ2-1; the D is unclear. CDR1 is SNHLY and CDR2 is FYNNEI in the germline V gene. CDR3 length: 14 residues. V lost 9 bases, J lost 6 bases, and 18 bases lay in between.

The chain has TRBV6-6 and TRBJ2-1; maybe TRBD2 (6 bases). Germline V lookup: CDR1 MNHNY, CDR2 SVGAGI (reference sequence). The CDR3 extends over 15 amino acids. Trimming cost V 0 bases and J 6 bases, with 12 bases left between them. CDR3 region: CASSYSWMGGNEQFF. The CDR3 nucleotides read TGTGCCAGCAGTTACTCGTGGATGGGGGGCAATGAGCAGTTCTTC.

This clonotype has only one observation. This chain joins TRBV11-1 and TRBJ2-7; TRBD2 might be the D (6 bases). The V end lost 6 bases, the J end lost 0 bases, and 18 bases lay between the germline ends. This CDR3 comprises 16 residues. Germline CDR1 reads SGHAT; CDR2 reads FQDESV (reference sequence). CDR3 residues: CASSHVGGFGSYEQYF. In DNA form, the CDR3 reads TGTGCCAGCAGTCACGTCGGGGGTTTTGGCTCCTACGAGCAGTACTTC. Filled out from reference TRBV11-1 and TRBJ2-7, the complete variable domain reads EAEVAQSPRYKITEKSQAVAFWCDPISGHATLYWYRQILGQGPELLVQFQDESVVDDSQLPKDRFSAERLKGVDSTLKIQPAELGDSAMYLCASSHVGGFGSYEQYFGPGTRLTVT.

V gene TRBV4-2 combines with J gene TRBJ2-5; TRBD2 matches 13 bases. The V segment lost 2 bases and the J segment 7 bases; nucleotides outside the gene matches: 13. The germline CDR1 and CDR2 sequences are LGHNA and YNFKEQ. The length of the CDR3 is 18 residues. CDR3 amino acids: CASSQLLGLAGEDGTQYF. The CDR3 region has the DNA TGTGCCAGCAGCCAACTTCTCGGACTAGCGGGGGAAGATGGGACCCAGTACTTC.

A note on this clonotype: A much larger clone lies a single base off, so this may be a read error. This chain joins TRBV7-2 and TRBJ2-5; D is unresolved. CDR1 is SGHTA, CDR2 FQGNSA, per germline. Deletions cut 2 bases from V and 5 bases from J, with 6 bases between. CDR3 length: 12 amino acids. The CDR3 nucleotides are TGTGCCAGCAGCTTATCCCACGAGACCCAGTACTTC. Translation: CASSLSHETQYF.

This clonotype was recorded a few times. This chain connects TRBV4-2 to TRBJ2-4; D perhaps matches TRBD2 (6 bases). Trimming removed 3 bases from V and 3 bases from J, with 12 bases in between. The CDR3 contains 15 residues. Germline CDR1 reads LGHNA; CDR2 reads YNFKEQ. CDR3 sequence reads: CASSQEAGIKNIQYF. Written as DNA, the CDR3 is TGTGCCAGCAGCCAGGAGGCGGGAATCAAAAACATTCAGTACTTC.

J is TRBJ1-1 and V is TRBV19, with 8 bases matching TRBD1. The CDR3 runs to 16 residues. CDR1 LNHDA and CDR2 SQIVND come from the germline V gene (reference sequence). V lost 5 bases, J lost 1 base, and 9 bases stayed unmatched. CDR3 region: CASSPGTGYSNTEAFF. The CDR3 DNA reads TGTGCCAGTAGTCCAGGGACAGGTTATTCGAACACTGAAGCTTTCTTT.

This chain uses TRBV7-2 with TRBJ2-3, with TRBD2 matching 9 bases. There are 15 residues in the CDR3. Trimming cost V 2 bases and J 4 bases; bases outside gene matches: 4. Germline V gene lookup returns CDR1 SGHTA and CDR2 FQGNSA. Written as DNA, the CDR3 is TGTGCCAGCAGCTTAATAGCGGGGGTGTCAGATACGCAGTATTTT. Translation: CASSLIAGVSDTQYF.

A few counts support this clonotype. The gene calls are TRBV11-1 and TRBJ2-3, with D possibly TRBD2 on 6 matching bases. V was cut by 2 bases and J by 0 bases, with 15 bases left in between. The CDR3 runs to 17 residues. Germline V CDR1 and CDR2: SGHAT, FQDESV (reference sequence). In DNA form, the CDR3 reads TGTGCCAGCAGCTTAACGCGGACTATCCCTAGCACAGATACGCAGTATTTT. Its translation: CASSLTRTIPSTDTQYF.

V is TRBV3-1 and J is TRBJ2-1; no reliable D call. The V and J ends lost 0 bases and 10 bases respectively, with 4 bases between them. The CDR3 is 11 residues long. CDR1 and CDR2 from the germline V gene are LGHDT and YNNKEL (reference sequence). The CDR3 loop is CASSQDMEQFF. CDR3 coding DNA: TGTGCCAGCAGCCAAGATATGGAGCAGTTCTTC.

DNA of the CDR3: TGTGCCAGCAGTTTATTTTCGGGGGGGGATGGTGGCTACACCTTC. It yields the protein CASSLFSGGDGGYTF. This chain joins TRBV27 and TRBJ1-2; D might be TRBD1 (5 bases). Trimming pared 1 base from V and 7 bases from J, leaving 16 bases between. The CDR3 totals 15 residues. Germline V gene data show CDR1 as MNHEY and CDR2 as SMNVEV (reference sequence).

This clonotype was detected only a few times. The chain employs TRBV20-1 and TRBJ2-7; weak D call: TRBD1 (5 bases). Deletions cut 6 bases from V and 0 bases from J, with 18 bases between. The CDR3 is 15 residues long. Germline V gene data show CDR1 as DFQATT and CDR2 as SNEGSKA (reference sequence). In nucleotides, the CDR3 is TGCAGTGCCCCCCGGCCCCGAAGGGGCTCCTACGAGCAGTACTTC. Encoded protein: CSAPRPRRGSYEQYF.

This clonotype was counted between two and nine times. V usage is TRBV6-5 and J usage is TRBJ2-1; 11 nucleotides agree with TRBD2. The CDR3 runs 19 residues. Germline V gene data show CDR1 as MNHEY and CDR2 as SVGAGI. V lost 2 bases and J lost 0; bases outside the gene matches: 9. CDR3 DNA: TGTGCCAGCAGTTACCGCGGGACTAGCGGCCCGAGCTCCTACAATGAGCAGTTCTTC. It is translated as CASSYRGTSGPSSYNEQFF.

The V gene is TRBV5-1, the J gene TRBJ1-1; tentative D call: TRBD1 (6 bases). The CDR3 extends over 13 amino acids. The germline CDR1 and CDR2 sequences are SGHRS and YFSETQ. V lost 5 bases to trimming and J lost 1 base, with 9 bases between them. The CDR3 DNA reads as TGCGCCAGCAGGAGGGGGGAGAACACTGAAGCTTTCTTT. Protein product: CASRRGENTEAFF.